The entry below gives a single T cell receptor beta chain sequence along with its context. These data are taken from a study of OX40 agonist ivuxolimab in advanced cancers. Study-wide background: Those enrolled were roughly 85% male, with a mean age of around 58 years and ages from roughly 20 to 85. Having had anti-PD-1, anti-PD-L1 or anti-CTLA-4 therapy before was allowed, and roughly 38% had some.

Profiled with immunoSEQ multiplex PCR; TCRdb holds only in-frame clones, not every one. Of just over 90,000 clones in the sample, approximately 94% were seen once. Trimming pared 4 bases from V and 3 bases from J, leaving 13 bases between. Germline-derived CDR1 and CDR2 are SGHRS and YFSETQ. This CDR3 is built from 14 residues. The chain recombines TRBV5-1 with TRBJ2-5; D is unresolved. The sequencing used CD4+ or CD8+ T cells sorted from blood, collected in a trial of the OX40 agonist ivuxolimab. The sequence came from an adult with an advanced solid tumor such as melanoma, head and neck, liver or kidney cancer. This CDR3 is CASSPSPRKETQYF. The CDR3 DNA is TGCGCCAGCAGCCCCTCCCCTCGGAAAGAGACCCAGTACTTC.